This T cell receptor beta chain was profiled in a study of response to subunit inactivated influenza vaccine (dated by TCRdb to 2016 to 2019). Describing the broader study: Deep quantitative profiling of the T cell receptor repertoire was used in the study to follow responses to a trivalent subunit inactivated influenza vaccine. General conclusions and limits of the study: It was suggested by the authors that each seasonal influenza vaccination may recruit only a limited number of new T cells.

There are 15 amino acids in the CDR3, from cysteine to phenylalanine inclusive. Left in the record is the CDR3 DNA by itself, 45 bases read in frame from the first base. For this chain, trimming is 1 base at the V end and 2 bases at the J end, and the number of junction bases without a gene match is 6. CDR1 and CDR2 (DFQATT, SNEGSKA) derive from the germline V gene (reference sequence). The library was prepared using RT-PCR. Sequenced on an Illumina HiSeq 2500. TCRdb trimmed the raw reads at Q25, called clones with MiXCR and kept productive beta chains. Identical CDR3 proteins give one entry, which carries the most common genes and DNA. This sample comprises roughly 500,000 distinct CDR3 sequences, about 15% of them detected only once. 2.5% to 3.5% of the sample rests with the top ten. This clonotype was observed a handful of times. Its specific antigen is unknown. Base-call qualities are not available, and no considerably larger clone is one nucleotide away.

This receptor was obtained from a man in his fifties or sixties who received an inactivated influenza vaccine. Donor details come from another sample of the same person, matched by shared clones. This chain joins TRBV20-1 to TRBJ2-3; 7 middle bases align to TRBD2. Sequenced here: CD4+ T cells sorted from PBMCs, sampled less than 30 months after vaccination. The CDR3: CSARGSSGPTDTQYF. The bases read TGCAGTGCTAGAGGTTCTAGCGGTCCCACAGATACGCAGTATTTT.